The subject of this entry is one T cell receptor (beta chain). TCR beta CDR3 region amplification was performed from RNA transcripts. TCR CDR3 underwent first-round RT-PCR with the HTBI primer set. One entry per CDR3 protein results from TCRdb running MiXCR on the multiplex PCR reads. The sample consists of fewer than 450,000 distinct CDR3 sequences, about 18% of them appearing once. Germline V lookup: CDR1 SQVTM, CDR2 ANQGSEA. Trimming took off 4 bases at V and 0 bases at J, with 7 bases between the two ends. This CDR3 contains 12 residues. The data stem from a study of T cells in Graves' hyperthyroidism and ophthalmopathy.

This sequence joins TRBV29-1 and TRBJ2-7; D call uncertain. The source of this sequence is a woman aged 30 to 39 with Graves' hyperthyroidism that later progressed to Graves' ophthalmopathy. The sequenced sample consisted of blood. The CDR3 spells CSVASTSYEQYF. CDR3 in DNA: TGCAGCGTTGCCAGTACCTCCTACGAGCAGTACTTC.